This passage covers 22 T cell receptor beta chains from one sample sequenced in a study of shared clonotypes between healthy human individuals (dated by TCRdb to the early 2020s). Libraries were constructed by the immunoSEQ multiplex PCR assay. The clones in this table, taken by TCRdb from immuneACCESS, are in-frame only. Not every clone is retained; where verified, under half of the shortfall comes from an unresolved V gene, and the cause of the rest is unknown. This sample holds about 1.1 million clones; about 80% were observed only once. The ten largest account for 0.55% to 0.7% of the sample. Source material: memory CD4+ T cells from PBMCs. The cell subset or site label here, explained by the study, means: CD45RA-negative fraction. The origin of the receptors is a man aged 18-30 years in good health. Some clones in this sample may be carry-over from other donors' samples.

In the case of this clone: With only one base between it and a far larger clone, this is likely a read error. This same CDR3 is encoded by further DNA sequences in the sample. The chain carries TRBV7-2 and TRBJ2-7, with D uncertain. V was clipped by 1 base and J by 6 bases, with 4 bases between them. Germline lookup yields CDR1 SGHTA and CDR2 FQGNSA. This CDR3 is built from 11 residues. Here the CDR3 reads CASSLVGEQYF. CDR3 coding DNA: TGTGCCAGCAGCTTAGTGGGCGAGCAGTACTTC.

In DNA form, the CDR3 reads TGTGCCAGCACCGGACAGGGGGATTCACCCCTCCACTTT. Its translation: CASTGQGDSPLHF. The chain combines TRBV7-9 with TRBJ1-6; 10 nucleotides agree with TRBD1. With 7 bases clipped from V and 8 bases from J, the junction kept 2 bases outside the gene matches. CDR1 and CDR2 from the germline V gene are SEHNR and FQNEAQ (reference sequence). The CDR3 consists of 13 residues.

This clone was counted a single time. In DNA form, the CDR3 reads TGCGCCAGCAGCTCCGGGACTAGGGGTTACAATGAGCAGTTCTTC. Residues: CASSSGTRGYNEQFF. The gene calls are TRBV10-2 and TRBJ2-1; 8 bases are shared with TRBD2. V lost 6 bases and J lost 4; bases outside the gene matches: 8. In germline, CDR1 is WSHSY, CDR2 SAAADI. The CDR3 is 15 amino acids.

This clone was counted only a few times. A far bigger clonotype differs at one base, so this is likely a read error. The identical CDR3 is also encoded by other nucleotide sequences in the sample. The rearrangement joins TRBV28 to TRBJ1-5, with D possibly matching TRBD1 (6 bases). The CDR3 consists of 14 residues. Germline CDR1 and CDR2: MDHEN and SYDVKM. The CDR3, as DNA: TGTGCCAGCACACAGGGAGGAGGCAATCAGCCCCAGCACTTT. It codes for CASTQGGGNQPQHF. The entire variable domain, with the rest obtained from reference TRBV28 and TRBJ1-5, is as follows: DVKVTQSSRYLVKRTGEKVFLECVQDMDHENMFWYRQDPGLGLRLIYFSYDVKMKEKGDIPEGYSVSREKKERFSLILESASTNQTSMYLCASTQGGGNQPQHFGDGTRLSIL.

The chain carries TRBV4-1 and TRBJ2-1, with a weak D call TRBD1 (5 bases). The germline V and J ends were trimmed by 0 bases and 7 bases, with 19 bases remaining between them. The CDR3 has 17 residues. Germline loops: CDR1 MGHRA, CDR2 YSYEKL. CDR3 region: CASSQDTQGKEGNEQFF. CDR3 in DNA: TGCGCCAGCAGCCAAGATACTCAGGGTAAGGAAGGGAATGAGCAGTTCTTC.

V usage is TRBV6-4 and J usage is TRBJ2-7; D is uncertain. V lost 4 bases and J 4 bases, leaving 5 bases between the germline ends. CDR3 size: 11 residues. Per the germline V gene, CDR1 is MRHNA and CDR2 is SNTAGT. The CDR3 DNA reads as TGTGCCAGCAGTGGCTTTTACGAGCAGTACTTC. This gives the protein CASSGFYEQYF.

Here the CDR3 DNA reads TGTGCCAGCAGAGAAACAGGGTTCGGTCAGCCCCAGCATTTT. Its protein product is CASRETGFGQPQHF. This chain links TRBV2 with TRBJ1-5, with D possibly TRBD1 on 6 matching bases. The CDR3 runs 14 residues. Per germline, CDR1 SNHLY and CDR2 FYNNEI. With 6 bases removed from V and 6 bases from J, the gap between germline ends came to 15 bases. The whole variable domain, filled in from reference TRBV2 and TRBJ1-5, reads EPEVTQTPSHQVTQMGQEVILRCVPISNHLYFYWYRQILGQKVEFLVSFYNNEISEKSEIFDDQFSVERPDGSNFTLKIRSTKLEDSAMYFCASRETGFGQPQHFGDGTRLSIL.

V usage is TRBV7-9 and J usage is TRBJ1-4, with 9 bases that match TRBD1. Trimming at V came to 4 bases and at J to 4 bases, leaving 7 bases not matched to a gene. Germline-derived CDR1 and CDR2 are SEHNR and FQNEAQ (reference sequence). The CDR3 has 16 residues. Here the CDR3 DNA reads TGTGCCAGCAGCTCAACAGGGGGCTGGGATAATGAAAAACTGTTTTTT. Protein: CASSSTGGWDNEKLFF.

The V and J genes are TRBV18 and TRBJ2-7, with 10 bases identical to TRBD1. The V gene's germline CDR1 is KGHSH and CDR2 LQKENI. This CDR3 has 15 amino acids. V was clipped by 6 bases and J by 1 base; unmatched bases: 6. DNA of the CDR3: TGTGCCAGCTCTCAGGACAGGGGGGGATCCTACGAGCAGTACTTC. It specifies CASSQDRGGSYEQYF.

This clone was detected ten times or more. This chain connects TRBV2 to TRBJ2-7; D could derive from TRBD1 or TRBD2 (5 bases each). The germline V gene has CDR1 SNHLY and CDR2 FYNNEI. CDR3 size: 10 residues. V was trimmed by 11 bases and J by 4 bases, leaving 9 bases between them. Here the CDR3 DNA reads TGTGCCGTGGGGGAATACGAGCAGTACTTC. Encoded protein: CAVGEYEQYF.

The CDR3 region is CASRRLPEATGELFF. DNA for the CDR3: TGTGCCAGCAGGAGACTACCCGAAGCCACCGGGGAGCTGTTTTTT. The rearrangement links TRBV2 to TRBJ2-2; possibly TRBD2 for D (5 bases). The V and J ends lost 6 bases and 4 bases respectively, with 15 bases between them. The length of the CDR3 is 15 residues. Germline V gene sequence: CDR1 SNHLY, CDR2 FYNNEI.

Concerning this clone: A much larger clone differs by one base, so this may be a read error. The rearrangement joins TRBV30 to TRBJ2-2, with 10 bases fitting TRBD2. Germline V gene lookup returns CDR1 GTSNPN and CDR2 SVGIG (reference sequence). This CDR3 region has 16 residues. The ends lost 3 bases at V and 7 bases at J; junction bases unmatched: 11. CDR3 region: CAWRGASGRSSGELFF. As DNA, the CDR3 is TGTGCCTGGAGGGGGGCTAGCGGGAGATCGAGCGGGGAGCTGTTTTTT.

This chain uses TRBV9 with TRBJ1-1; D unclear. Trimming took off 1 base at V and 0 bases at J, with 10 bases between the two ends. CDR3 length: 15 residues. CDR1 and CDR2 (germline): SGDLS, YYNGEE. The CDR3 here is CASSVSGVMNTEAFF. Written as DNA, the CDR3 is TGTGCCAGCAGCGTAAGTGGGGTAATGAACACTGAAGCTTTCTTT. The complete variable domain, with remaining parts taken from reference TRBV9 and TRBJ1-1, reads DSGVTQTPKHLITATGQRVTLRCSPRSGDLSVYWYQQSLDQGLQFLIQYYNGEERAKGNILERFSAQQFPDLHSELNLSSLELGDSALYFCASSVSGVMNTEAFFGQGTRLTVV.

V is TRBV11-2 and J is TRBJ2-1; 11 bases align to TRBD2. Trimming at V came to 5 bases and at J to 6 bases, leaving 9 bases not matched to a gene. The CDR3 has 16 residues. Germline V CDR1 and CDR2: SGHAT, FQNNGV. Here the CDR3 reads CASSTIVAGGGNEQFF. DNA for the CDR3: TGTGCCAGCAGCACGATCGTAGCGGGAGGGGGCAATGAGCAGTTCTTC. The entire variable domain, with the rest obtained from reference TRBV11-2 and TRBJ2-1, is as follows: EAGVAQSPRYKIIEKRQSVAFWCNPISGHATLYWYQQILGQGPKLLIQFQNNGVVDDSQLPKDRFSAERLKGVDSTLKIQPAKLEDSAVYLCASSTIVAGGGNEQFFGPGTRLTVL.

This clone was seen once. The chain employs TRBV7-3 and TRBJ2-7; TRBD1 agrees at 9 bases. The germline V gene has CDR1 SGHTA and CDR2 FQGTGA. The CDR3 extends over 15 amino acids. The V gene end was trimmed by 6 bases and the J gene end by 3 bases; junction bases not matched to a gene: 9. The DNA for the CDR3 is TGTGCCAGCAGGCCACCCCGGGACAGGGACTACGAGCAGTACTTC. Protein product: CASRPPRDRDYEQYF. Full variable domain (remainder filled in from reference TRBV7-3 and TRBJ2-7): GAGVSQTPSNKVTEKGKYVELRCDPISGHTALYWYRQSLGQGPEFLIYFQGTGAADDSGLPNDRFFAVRPEGSVSTLKIQRTERGDSAVYLCASRPPRDRDYEQYFGPGTRLTVT.

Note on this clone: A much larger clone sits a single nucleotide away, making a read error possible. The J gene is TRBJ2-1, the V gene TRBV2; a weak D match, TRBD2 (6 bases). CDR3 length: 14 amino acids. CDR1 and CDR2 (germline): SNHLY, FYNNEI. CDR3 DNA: TGTGCCAGCAACCGAGCGGGCCCTAACAATGAGCGGTTCTTC. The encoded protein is CASNRAGPNNERFF.

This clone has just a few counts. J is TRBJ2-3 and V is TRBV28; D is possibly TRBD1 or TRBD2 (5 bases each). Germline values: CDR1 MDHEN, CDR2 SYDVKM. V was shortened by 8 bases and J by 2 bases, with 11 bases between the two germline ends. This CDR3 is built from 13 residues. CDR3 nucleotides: TGTGCCAGCGTAAGGGACCTCACAGATACGCAGTATTTT. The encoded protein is CASVRDLTDTQYF. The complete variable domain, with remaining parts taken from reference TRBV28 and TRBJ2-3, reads DVKVTQSSRYLVKRTGEKVFLECVQDMDHENMFWYRQDPGLGLRLIYFSYDVKMKEKGDIPEGYSVSREKKERFSLILESASTNQTSMYLCASVRDLTDTQYFGPGTRLTVL.

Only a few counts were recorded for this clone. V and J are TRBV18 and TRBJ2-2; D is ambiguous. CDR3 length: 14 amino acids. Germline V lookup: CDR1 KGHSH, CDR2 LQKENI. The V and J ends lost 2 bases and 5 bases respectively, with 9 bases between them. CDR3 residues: CASSPDLGTGELFF. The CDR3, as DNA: TGTGCCAGCTCACCAGATCTCGGAACCGGGGAGCTGTTTTTT.

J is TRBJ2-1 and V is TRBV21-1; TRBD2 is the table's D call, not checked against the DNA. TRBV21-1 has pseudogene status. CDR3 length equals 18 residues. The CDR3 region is CASSNYTPTSGTYNEQFF. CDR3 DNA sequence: TGTGCCAGCAGCAACTACACACCGACTAGCGGAACCTACAATGAGCAGTTCTTC.

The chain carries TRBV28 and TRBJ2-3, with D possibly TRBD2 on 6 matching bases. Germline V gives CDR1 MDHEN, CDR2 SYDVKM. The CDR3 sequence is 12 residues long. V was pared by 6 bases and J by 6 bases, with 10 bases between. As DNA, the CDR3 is TGTGCCAGCAGACGGGAGTTCGATACGCAGTATTTT. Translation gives CASRREFDTQYF. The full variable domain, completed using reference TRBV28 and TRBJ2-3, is DVKVTQSSRYLVKRTGEKVFLECVQDMDHENMFWYRQDPGLGLRLIYFSYDVKMKEKGDIPEGYSVSREKKERFSLILESASTNQTSMYLCASRREFDTQYFGPGTRLTVL.

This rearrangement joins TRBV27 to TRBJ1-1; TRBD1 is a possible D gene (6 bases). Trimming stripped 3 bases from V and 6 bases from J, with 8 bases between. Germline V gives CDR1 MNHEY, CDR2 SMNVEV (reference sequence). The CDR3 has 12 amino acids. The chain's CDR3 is CASSFPGAEAFF. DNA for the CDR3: TGTGCCAGCAGTTTTCCAGGGGCTGAAGCTTTCTTT.

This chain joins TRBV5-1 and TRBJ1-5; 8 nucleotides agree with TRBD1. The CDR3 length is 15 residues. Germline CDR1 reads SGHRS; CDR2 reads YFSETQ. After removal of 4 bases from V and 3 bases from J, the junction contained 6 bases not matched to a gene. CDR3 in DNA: TGCGCCAGCAGCCCAACGGACAGGGACAATCAGCCCCAGCATTTT. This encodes CASSPTDRDNQPQHF.